Below are 3 T cell receptor beta chains sequenced from a single sample in a study of OX40 agonist ivuxolimab in advanced cancers. The data were produced by immunoSEQ multiplex PCR, yet TCRdb's version contains in-frame clones alone and is incomplete. The sample comprises some 45,000 clones, approximately 91% of which are singletons, and around 20% rests with the top ten. Sequenced material: CD4+ or CD8+ T cells sorted from blood, taken in a trial of the OX40 agonist ivuxolimab. These receptors all come from an adult with an advanced solid tumor such as melanoma, head and neck, liver or kidney cancer.

This clone has just one count. The J gene is TRBJ2-1, the V gene TRBV27; TRBD2 matches at 8 bases. CDR1 is MNHEY, CDR2 SMNVEV, per germline (reference sequence). CDR3 length: 17 residues. With 4 bases clipped from V and 4 bases from J, the junction kept 12 bases outside the gene matches. For the CDR3, the DNA is TGTGCCAGCAGTTCCCTTCCGGAGCGGGGGTTTTACAATGAGCAGTTCTTC. This translates into CASSSLPERGFYNEQFF.

This rearrangement joins TRBV29-1 to TRBJ1-2, with 7 bases identical to TRBD1. Germline V gene sequence: CDR1 SQVTM, CDR2 ANQGSEA. CDR3 length: 12 amino acids. The V and J ends lost 4 bases and 7 bases, in that order; junction bases with no gene match: 6. CDR3 region: CSVGGGEVGYTF. CDR3 DNA sequence: TGCAGCGTTGGAGGGGGCGAGGTTGGCTACACCTTC.

The V and J genes are TRBV5-6 and TRBJ2-2; weak D call: TRBD1 (5 bases). The CDR3 covers 13 residues. CDR1 is SGHDT, CDR2 YYEEEE, per germline. Trimming took 4 bases from V and 6 from J, leaving 10 bases between them. CDR3 nucleotide sequence: TGTGCCAGCAGCGGGGCGACTGCCGGGGAGCTGTTTTTT. Translating it yields CASSGATAGELFF.